This TCR beta chain was found in a study of blood T cell repertoires in COVID-19. The assay was immunoSEQ multiplex PCR, and TCRdb's table has in-frame clones only and misses some. The sample includes around 93,000 clones, about 80% seen only once; the top ten take around a sixth. This TCR was recovered from a man older than 75 with acute or convalescent COVID-19. The sequenced material came from peripheral blood.

The CDR3 sequence is CATSDPGTGSYNEQFF. CDR3 nucleotide sequence: TGTGCCACCAGTGACCCCGGGACAGGGTCCTACAATGAGCAGTTCTTC. The chain carries TRBV24-1 and TRBJ2-1; 9 bases are a match to TRBD1. The V and J ends lost 4 bases and 1 base, in that order; junction bases with no gene match: 4. Germline V gene sequence: CDR1 KGHDR, CDR2 SFDVKD. The CDR3 totals 16 residues.